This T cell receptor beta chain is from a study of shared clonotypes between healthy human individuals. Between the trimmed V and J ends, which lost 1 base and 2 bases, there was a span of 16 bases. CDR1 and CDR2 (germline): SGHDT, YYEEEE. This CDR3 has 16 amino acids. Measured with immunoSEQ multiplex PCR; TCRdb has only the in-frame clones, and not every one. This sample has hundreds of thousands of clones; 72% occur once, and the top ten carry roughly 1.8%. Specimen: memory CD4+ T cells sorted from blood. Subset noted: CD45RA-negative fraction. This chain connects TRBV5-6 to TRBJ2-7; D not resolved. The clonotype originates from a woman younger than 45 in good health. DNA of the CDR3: TGTGCCAGCAGCTTGATGCAACTGCGAACTACCTACGAGCAGTACTTC. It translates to CASSLMQLRTTYEQYF.